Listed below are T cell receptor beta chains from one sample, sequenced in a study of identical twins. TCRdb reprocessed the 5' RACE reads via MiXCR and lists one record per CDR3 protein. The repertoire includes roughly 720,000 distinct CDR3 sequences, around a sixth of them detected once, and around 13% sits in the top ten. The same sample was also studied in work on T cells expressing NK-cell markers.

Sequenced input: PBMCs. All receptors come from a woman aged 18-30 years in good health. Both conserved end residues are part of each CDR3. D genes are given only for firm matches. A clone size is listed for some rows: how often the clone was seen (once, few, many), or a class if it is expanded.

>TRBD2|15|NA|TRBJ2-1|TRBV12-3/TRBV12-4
CASRVAGGVNNEQFF
TGTGCCAGCAGAGTAGCGGGGGGGGTGAACAATGAGCAGTTCTTC
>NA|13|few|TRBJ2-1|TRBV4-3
CASSQDHAYEQFF
TGCGCCAGCAGCCAAGATCACGCTTATGAGCAGTTCTTC
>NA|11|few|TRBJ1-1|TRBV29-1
CSVGAGTEAFF
TGCAGCGTTGGGGCCGGAACTGAAGCTTTCTTT
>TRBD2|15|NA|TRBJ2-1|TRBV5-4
CASSVGLGRYNEQFF
TGTGCCAGCAGCGTGGGACTAGGGCGCTACAATGAGCAGTTCTTC
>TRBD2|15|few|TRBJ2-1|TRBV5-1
CASSLSGRALDEQFF
TGCGCCAGCAGCCTTAGCGGGAGGGCCTTGGATGAGCAGTTCTTC
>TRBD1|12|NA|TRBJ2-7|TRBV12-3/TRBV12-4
CASSYVQGVSNF
TGTGCCAGCAGTTACGTACAGGGGGTCTCCAACTTC
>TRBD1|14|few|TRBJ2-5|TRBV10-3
CAISGTGFGETQYF
TGTGCCATCAGTGGGACAGGGTTCGGAGAGACCCAGTACTTC
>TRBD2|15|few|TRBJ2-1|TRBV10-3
CAISSAGGPYNEQFF
TGTGCCATCAGCTCAGCGGGAGGACCCTACAATGAGCAGTTCTTC
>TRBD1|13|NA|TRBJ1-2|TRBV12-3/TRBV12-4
CASRSGTAYGYTF
TGTGCCAGCAGGTCCGGGACAGCCTATGGCTACACCTTC
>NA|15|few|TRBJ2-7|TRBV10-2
CASSGAVSGSYEQYF
TGCGCCAGCAGTGGGGCCGTCTCTGGGTCCTACGAGCAGTACTTC
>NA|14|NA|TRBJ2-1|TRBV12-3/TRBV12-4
CASVPLASYNEQFF
TGTGCCAGCGTCCCACTAGCCTCATACAATGAGCAGTTCTTC
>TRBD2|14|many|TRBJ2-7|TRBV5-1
CASSLGGLAHEQYF
TGCGCCAGCAGCTTAGGGGGACTAGCCCACGAGCAGTACTTC
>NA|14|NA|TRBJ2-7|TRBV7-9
CASSLGRGHYEQYF
TGTGCCAGCAGCTTAGGGCGGGGACACTACGAGCAGTACTTC
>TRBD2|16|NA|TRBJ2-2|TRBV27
CASSFLAGVIAGELFF
TGTGCCAGCAGTTTCTTAGCGGGAGTTATTGCCGGGGAGCTGTTTTTT
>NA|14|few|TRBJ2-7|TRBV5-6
CASSFRQRTYEQYF
TGTGCCAGCAGCTTCAGACAGCGGACCTACGAGCAGTACTTC
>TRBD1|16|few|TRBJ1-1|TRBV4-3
CASSQTGTGDRTEAFF
TGCGCCAGCAGCCAAACCGGGACAGGGGACAGAACTGAAGCTTTCTTT
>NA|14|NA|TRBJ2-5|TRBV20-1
CSARALRSAETQYF
TGCAGTGCTAGGGCTCTGAGGAGCGCGGAGACCCAGTACTTC
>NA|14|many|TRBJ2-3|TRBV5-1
CASSLVSGTDTQYF
TGTGCCAGCAGCTTAGTGAGCGGCACAGATACGCAGTATTTT
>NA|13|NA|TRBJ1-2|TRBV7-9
CASSLEVVRGYTF
TGTGCCAGCAGCTTAGAAGTGGTCCGAGGCTACACCTTC
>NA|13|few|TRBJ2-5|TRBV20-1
CSARSARQETQYF
TGCAGTGCTAGATCGGCTAGGCAAGAGACCCAGTACTTC
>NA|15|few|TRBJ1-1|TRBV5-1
CASSLEAGRTTEAFF
TGCGCCAGCAGCTTGGAGGCAGGTCGGACCACTGAAGCTTTCTTT
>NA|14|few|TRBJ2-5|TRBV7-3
CASSLTGDAETQYF
TGTGCCAGCAGCCTTACGGGGGATGCGGAGACCCAGTACTTC
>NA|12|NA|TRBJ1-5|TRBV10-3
CAISEGNQPQHF
TGTGCCATCAGTGAGGGCAATCAGCCCCAGCATTTT
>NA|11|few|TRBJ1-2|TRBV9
CASGRGYGYTF
TGTGCCAGCGGGAGGGGCTATGGCTACACCTTC
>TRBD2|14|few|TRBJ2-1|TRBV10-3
CAIGWSGGPGEQFF
TGTGCCATCGGCTGGTCGGGAGGGCCTGGTGAGCAGTTCTTC
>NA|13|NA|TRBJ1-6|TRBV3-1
CASSQDGVSPLHF
TGTGCCAGCAGCCAAGATGGGGTTTCACCCCTCCACTTT
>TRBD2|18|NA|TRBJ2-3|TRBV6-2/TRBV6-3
CASSYSDLASGSTDTQYF
TGTGCCAGCAGTTACTCGGATCTTGCTAGCGGGAGCACAGATACGCAGTATTTT
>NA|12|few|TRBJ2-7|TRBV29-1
CSVKGGAGEQYF
TGCAGCGTGAAAGGGGGCGCGGGGGAGCAGTACTTC
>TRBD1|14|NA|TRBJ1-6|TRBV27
CASSFGTENSPLHF
TGTGCCAGCAGTTTCGGGACAGAGAATTCACCCCTCCACTTT
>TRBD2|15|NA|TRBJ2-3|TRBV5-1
CASSLDPSGGSTQYF
TGCGCCAGCAGCTTGGACCCTAGCGGGGGGTCTACGCAGTATTTT
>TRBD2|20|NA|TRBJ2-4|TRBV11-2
CASSPRLGEGSRLAKNIQYF
TGTGCCAGCAGCCCCCGTTTGGGGGAGGGATCCCGCCTAGCCAAAAACATTCAGTACTTC